One and the same sample provided the 8 T cell receptor beta chains below, sequenced in a study of control samples from healthy donors and cancer patients. The method was immunoSEQ multiplex PCR; TCRdb's version includes in-frame clones alone and lacks a portion of them. Of approximately 92,000 clones in the sample, roughly 93% were seen once. The sequenced sample consisted of blood. The source is a woman between 25 and 40 years old in good health.

This chain uses TRBV29-1 with TRBJ1-1, with 8 positions matching TRBD1. Germline V gene sequence: CDR1 SQVTM, CDR2 ANQGSEA. The CDR3 extends over 13 amino acids. The J segment lost 8 bases and the V segment lost 7 bases, leaving 12 bases of the junction unmatched. CDR3 sequence reads: CSAISTGAGEAFF. For the CDR3, the DNA is TGCAGCGCCATCTCGACAGGGGCGGGGGAAGCTTTCTTT.

The rearrangement uses TRBV7-9 and TRBJ1-1, with 7 bases aligning to TRBD1. The CDR3 is made up of 17 amino acids. V was clipped by 0 bases and J by 5 bases; unmatched bases: 12. Looked up from germline, CDR1 is SEHNR and CDR2 is FQNEAQ (reference sequence). DNA for the CDR3: TGTGCCAGCAGCTTAGCCCGGGACAGCACGTCGGGAACTGAAGCTTTCTTT. Encoded protein: CASSLARDSTSGTEAFF.

This clone showed up just once. The CDR3 DNA is TGCGCCAGCAGCGTGGGACAAGGTAATTCACCCCTCCACTTT. It yields the protein CASSVGQGNSPLHF. The gene calls are TRBV5-1 and TRBJ1-6; D may be TRBD1 (6 bases). V was cut by 4 bases and J by 6 bases, with 11 bases left in between. The CDR3 covers 14 residues. Germline V gene lookup returns CDR1 SGHRS and CDR2 YFSETQ. The variable domain in full, with the rest retrieved from reference TRBV5-1 and TRBJ1-6, is KAGVTQTPRYLIKTRGQQVTLSCSPISGHRSVSWYQQTPGQGLQFLFEYFSETQRNKGNFPGRFSGRQFSNSRSEMNVSTLELGDSALYLCASSVGQGNSPLHFGNGTRLTVT.

Comments on this clone: The junction does not match germline at one end; this may be a read error. The CDR3 sequence: CASSEAAYYGYTF. In DNA form, the CDR3 reads TGTGCCAGCAGCGAAGCCGCTTACTATGGCTACACCTTC. V usage is TRBV6-1 and J usage is TRBJ1-2, with D uncertain. This CDR3 has 13 amino acids. Germline assignment: CDR1 MNHNS and CDR2 SASEGT.

This clone was recorded once. The V gene is TRBV10-3, the J gene TRBJ1-2, with D possibly being TRBD1 (5 bases). The germline CDR1 and CDR2 sequences are ENHRY and SYGVKD. The CDR3 contains 15 residues. V lost 3 bases, J lost 4 bases, and 15 bases lay in between. CDR3 loop: CAISDIQGDFYGYTF. As DNA, the CDR3 is TGTGCCATCAGTGATATCCAGGGCGATTTCTATGGCTACACCTTC.

V gene TRBV20-1 combines with J gene TRBJ1-2, with 7 bases lining up with TRBD1. Unmatched junction bases numbered 7, after V lost 3 bases and J lost 6 bases. CDR1 is DFQATT, CDR2 SNEGSKA, per germline (reference sequence). The CDR3 consists of 13 residues. The CDR3, as DNA: TGCAGTGCTAGTATGGCAGGGGGAGATGGCTACACCTTC. This codes for CSASMAGGDGYTF.

V and J are TRBV10-3 and TRBJ1-5; 8 bases match TRBD1. This CDR3 spans 15 amino acids. J was trimmed by 3 bases and V by 6 bases; bases with no gene match: 7. The germline V gene encodes CDR1 ENHRY and CDR2 SYGVKD. CDR3 in amino acids: CAISALDRANQPQHF. The CDR3 bases are TGTGCCATCAGCGCCTTGGACAGGGCCAATCAGCCCCAGCATTTT.

The CDR3 sequence is CASSRQAGGPGEQFF. CDR3 sequence (DNA): TGTGCCAGCAGCAGACAAGCGGGAGGGCCCGGAGAGCAGTTCTTC. The chain employs TRBV7-9 and TRBJ2-1, with 10 bases aligning to TRBD2. There are 15 residues in the CDR3. Germline V gene lookup returns CDR1 SEHNR and CDR2 FQNEAQ (reference sequence). Unmatched junction bases numbered 11, after V lost 5 bases and J lost 10 bases. Filled out from reference TRBV7-9 and TRBJ2-1, the complete variable domain reads DTGVSQNPRHKITKRGQNVTFRCDPISEHNRLYWYRQTLGQGPEFLTYFQNEAQLEKSRLLSDRFSAERPKGSFSTLEIQRTEQGDSAMYLCASSRQAGGPGEQFFGPGTRLTVL.